Listed below are T cell receptor beta chains from one sample, sequenced in a study of human T cells and chemical hapten exposure. Each CDR3 protein is one row after TCRdb ran MiXCR on the RACE reads. The sample lists under 90,000 distinct CDR3 sequences; 7% to 9% were seen once. Sequencing was performed on whole blood. These receptors were collected from a male donor in good health. Some clones in this sample may be carry-over from other donors' samples. CDR3s include the opening cysteine and the closing phenylalanine or tryptophan. The D gene is left open where the match is weak. Part of the rows lack a size; the others show once, few, many or a class for expanded clones.

v_gene	j_gene	d_gene	abundance	len	CDR3nt	CDR3aa
TRBV7-9	TRBJ1-2	TRBD1	.	15	TGTGCCAGCAGCTCGACAGGGGGCGCCTACTATGGCTACACCTTC	CASSSTGGAYYGYTF
TRBV12-3/TRBV12-4	TRBJ2-1	TRBD2	.	18	TGTGCCAGCAGACCCGGGGTTAGCGGGGGCGAGTCCTACAATGAGCAGTTCTTC	CASRPGVSGGESYNEQFF
TRBV12-3/TRBV12-4	TRBJ1-4	.	many	15	TGTGCCAGCAGCCCTGGCGGGGCGGGAGGGGAAAAACTGTTTTTT	CASSPGGAGGEKLFF
TRBV2	TRBJ1-5	.	.	14	TGTGCCAGCAGGGTGGACGCATCGTATCAGCCCCAGCATTTT	CASRVDASYQPQHF
TRBV5-4	TRBJ2-1	TRBD2	few	16	TGTGCCAGCAGCTTGGGGGGTAGCGGGAGCTGGGATGAGCAGTTCTTC	CASSLGGSGSWDEQFF
TRBV18	TRBJ1-1	TRBD1	many	17	TGTGCCAGCTCACCACGGGGACAGGGGGTTATGAACACTGAAGCTTTCTTT	CASSPRGQGVMNTEAFF
TRBV11-2	TRBJ1-3	TRBD1	.	20	TGTGCCAGCAGCTCGTACCGGGACAGGGGCCAGGGGCACTCTGGAAACACCATATATTTT	CASSSYRDRGQGHSGNTIYF
TRBV7-2	TRBJ2-5	.	few	11	TGTGCCAGCAGCAGCCAAGAGACCCAGTACTTC	CASSSQETQYF
TRBV4-1	TRBJ1-1	TRBD1	few	16	TGCGCCAGCAGCCAAGATAGGACAGGGTTTAACACTGAAGCTTTCTTT	CASSQDRTGFNTEAFF
TRBV6-5	TRBJ2-1	.	few	11	TGTGCCAGCAGTTACTCGAGCGAGCAGTTCTTC	CASSYSSEQFF
TRBV2	TRBJ1-1	TRBD1	.	15	TGTGCCAGCAGTGCGGGGGACAGGGTCTTCACTGAAGCTTTCTTT	CASSAGDRVFTEAFF
TRBV29-1	TRBJ2-6	.	few	13	TGCAGCGTCGCGGGGGCGGGATCCAACGTCCTGACTTTC	CSVAGAGSNVLTF
TRBV28	TRBJ1-2	.	many	13	TGTGCCAGCAGACGGACAGCGAACTATGGCTACACCTTC	CASRRTANYGYTF
TRBV4-2	TRBJ2-2	.	many	15	TGTGCCAGCAGCCAAGATGGACCGAACACCGGGGAGCTGTTTTTT	CASSQDGPNTGELFF
TRBV27	TRBJ2-7	.	.	14	TGTGCCAGCAGTATGGGGAACAGTCTCGGCGAGCAGTACTTC	CASSMGNSLGEQYF
TRBV7-2	TRBJ2-7	.	many	11	TGTGCCAGCAGCTTAGGGCCCGAGCAGTACTTC	CASSLGPEQYF
TRBV2	TRBJ2-1	TRBD2	.	14	TGTGCCAGGCCGGGACTAGCGGGAGCAGATGAGCAGTTCTTC	CARPGLAGADEQFF
TRBV9	TRBJ2-3	.	.	19	TGTGCCAGCAGCGTAGGTCTCCGGGGGACACCTTCCTTCACAGATACGCAGTATTTT	CASSVGLRGTPSFTDTQYF
TRBV7-8	TRBJ2-2	TRBD1	.	14	TGTGCCAGCAGTTTGCAGGGGGCGGGCGGGGAGCTGTTTTTT	CASSLQGAGGELFF
TRBV15	TRBJ1-4	TRBD1	many	16	TGTGCCACCAGCAGCGGGACGGGACAGCTTAATGAAAAACTGTTTTTT	CATSSGTGQLNEKLFF
TRBV5-1	TRBJ2-5	.	many	13	TGCGCCAGCAGCTTGGTCCTAGATGAGACCCAGTACTTC	CASSLVLDETQYF
TRBV7-2	TRBJ2-3	.	.	14	TGTGCCAGCAGCTTAGAGCAGGTGAAGGATACGCAGTATTTT	CASSLEQVKDTQYF
TRBV6-1	TRBJ2-5	TRBD2	many	16	TGTGCCAGCAGTGAACGCGGGAGGGCCGTAAAGGAGACCCAGTACTTC	CASSERGRAVKETQYF
TRBV27	TRBJ2-3	TRBD2	few	14	TGTGCCAGCGTGAGGGGAGGGAATCCCGATACGCAGTATTTT	CASVRGGNPDTQYF
TRBV29-1	TRBJ2-2	.	many	12	TGCAGCGTCCAGGGAAACACCGGGGAGCTGTTTTTT	CSVQGNTGELFF
TRBV20-1	TRBJ2-1	TRBD2	.	16	TGCAGTGCTAGAGATGTTGGGACTAGCGAATTCCATGAGCAGTTCTTC	CSARDVGTSEFHEQFF
TRBV10-3	TRBJ1-4	.	.	16	TGTGCCATCTCCCCTGAGGGGCTCGCAACTAATGAAAAACTGTTTTTT	CAISPEGLATNEKLFF
TRBV7-9	TRBJ2-3	.	.	12	TGTGCCAGTAAGTCAGGGACAGATACGCAGTATTTT	CASKSGTDTQYF
TRBV10-3	TRBJ2-4	.	few	17	TGTGCCATCAGTGAAGAGATGGCCTCCCGGGCCAAAAACATTCAGTACTTC	CAISEEMASRAKNIQYF
TRBV3-1	TRBJ2-7	TRBD1	.	15	TGTGCCAGCAGCCCCCGGGACAGGGGGTTCGGCGAGCAGTACTTC	CASSPRDRGFGEQYF
TRBV11-2	TRBJ1-5	TRBD1	many	17	TGTGCCAGCAGCCGCACCGGGACAGGGGGAAGCAATCAGCCCCAGCATTTT	CASSRTGTGGSNQPQHF
TRBV27	TRBJ1-1	.	.	14	TGTGCCAGCAGTCCCAGGATGAGGTGGACTGAAGCTTTCTTT	CASSPRMRWTEAFF